This TCR beta chain was captured by sequencing in a study of blood T cell repertoires in COVID-19. At the level of the study: PBMCs, B-cell-depleted T cells, or T cells provided the cDNA or gDNA that made up the material.

Everyone who took part was roughly 18 to 89 years old, and they came from 20 to 25 US areas. Each participant's cohort was designated according to participant-reported clinical history. Germline CDR1 MNHEY, CDR2 SMNVEV (reference sequence). The CDR3 has 14 amino acids. Trimming cost V 5 bases and J 2 bases; bases outside gene matches: 3. Original methodology: Nucleated cell counts were estimated from reference gene primer amplification. Libraries were prepared by immunoSEQ multiplex PCR; TCRdb keeps only in-frame clonotypes and omits some of them. The DNA gave D and trimming, while V, J and clone size come from that table. The sample yields about 340,000 clones, 80% to 90% seen once.

The receptor's source is a middle-aged woman with acute COVID-19. Sequencing input: PBMCs or T cells enriched from blood (not recorded which). This chain uses TRBV27 with TRBJ1-5, with 7 bases identical to TRBD1. CDR3 loop: CASSQGQGNQPQHF. The CDR3 region has the DNA TGTGCCAGCAGTCAAGGACAGGGCAATCAGCCCCAGCATTTT.